One sample yielded the 25 T cell receptor beta chains listed below, sequenced in a study of blood T cell repertoires in COVID-19 (dated by TCRdb to about 2020). The library relied on the immunoSEQ multiplex PCR assay. TCRdb's version of the immuneACCESS table is confined to in-frame rearrangements and falls short of the full clone set. An unresolved V gene accounts for under half of the shortfall where checked; the remainder is of unknown origin. This sample gives roughly 100,000 clones in total; about 75% of them show up just once. About 6% of the sample is held by the ten biggest clonotypes. The sample was peripheral blood. Source of these receptors: an elderly man with acute or convalescent COVID-19.

The chain carries TRBV5-1 and TRBJ2-1; the D gene is possibly TRBD1 (6 bases). Trimming stripped 4 bases from V and 0 bases from J, with 23 bases between. CDR1 is SGHRS, CDR2 YFSETQ, per germline. This CDR3 spans 19 amino acids. Here the CDR3 DNA reads TGCGCCAGCAGCAACATCAGGGGAGCGCGGCATAGCTCCTACAATGAGCAGTTCTTC. It is translated as CASSNIRGARHSSYNEQFF. Looking up the rest from reference TRBV5-1 and TRBJ2-1 gives the full variable domain: KAGVTQTPRYLIKTRGQQVTLSCSPISGHRSVSWYQQTPGQGLQFLFEYFSETQRNKGNFPGRFSGRQFSNSRSEMNVSTLELGDSALYLCASSNIRGARHSSYNEQFFGPGTRLTVL.

The rearrangement uses TRBV28 and TRBJ1-3; D gene unclear. The V end was cut by 3 bases, the J end by 1 base, with 7 bases between. The CDR3 runs to 14 residues. Germline-derived CDR1 and CDR2 are MDHEN and SYDVKM. The CDR3 loop reads CASSLRESGNTIYF. CDR3 nucleotide sequence: TGTGCCAGCAGTTTGAGAGAATCTGGAAACACCATATATTTT.

The chain carries TRBV19 and TRBJ1-1; 9 bases are a match to TRBD1. Trimming cost V 6 bases and J 4 bases; bases outside gene matches: 6. CDR1 is LNHDA and CDR2 is SQIVND in the germline V gene (reference sequence). This CDR3 has 14 amino acids. The CDR3 protein is CASSPGQGLTEAFF. CDR3 nucleotide sequence: TGTGCCAGTAGCCCGGGACAGGGCCTCACTGAAGCTTTCTTT.

The chain couples TRBV10-1 to TRBJ2-4; 10 bases align to TRBD1. The germline gives CDR1 WNHNN, CDR2 SYGVQD (reference sequence). V lost 11 bases to trimming and J lost 6 bases; unmatched junction nucleotides: 10. The CDR3 consists of 14 residues. CDR3 loop: CADTPTGGGNIQYF. CDR3 coding DNA: TGCGCCGATACCCCGACAGGGGGCGGAAACATTCAGTACTTC.

The V gene is TRBV9, the J gene TRBJ2-1; 8 bases match TRBD1. The germline V gene encodes CDR1 SGDLS and CDR2 YYNGEE. The V gene end was trimmed by 3 bases and the J gene end by 14 bases; junction bases not matched to a gene: 7. This CDR3 is 12 amino acids long. For the CDR3, the DNA is TGTGCCAGCAGCGGAGACAGGGGACCCAAGTTCTTC. It codes for CASSGDRGPKFF.

This chain's CDR3 is CASRRLAEGNEQFF. The CDR3, as DNA: TGTGCCAGCAGGAGACTAGCGGAGGGGAATGAGCAGTTCTTC. J is TRBJ2-1 and V is TRBV27; TRBD2 aligns across 9 bases. Germline values: CDR1 MNHEY, CDR2 SMNVEV (reference sequence). The CDR3 covers 14 residues. J was trimmed by 7 bases and V by 6 bases; bases with no gene match: 7.

The chain recombines TRBV6-5 with TRBJ1-2; D is unclear. The germline V gene encodes CDR1 MNHEY and CDR2 SVGAGI. Trimming took 6 bases from V and 0 from J, leaving 5 bases between them. This CDR3 has 12 amino acids. CDR3 sequence: CASSRSNYGYTF. In DNA, the CDR3 is TGTGCCAGCAGCAGGTCTAACTATGGCTACACCTTC.

Note on this clone: The same CDR3 can be traced to other DNA sequences in this sample. The rearrangement joins TRBV9 to TRBJ2-7; TRBD1 matches at 7 bases. Per the germline V gene, CDR1 is SGDLS and CDR2 is YYNGEE. V lost 0 bases, J lost 2 bases, and 5 bases stayed unmatched. The CDR3 loop spans 15 amino acids. CDR3 protein: CASSVAGDRTYEQYF. CDR3 bases: TGTGCCAGCAGCGTAGCTGGGGACAGAACCTACGAGCAGTACTTC.

The V gene is TRBV19, the J gene TRBJ1-6; the D is unclear. This CDR3 spans 11 amino acids. Germline V lookup: CDR1 LNHDA, CDR2 SQIVND (reference sequence). V was trimmed by 8 bases and J by 8 bases, leaving 7 bases between them. The CDR3 here is CASSSDSPLHF. The CDR3, as DNA: TGTGCCAGTTCCTCCGATTCACCCCTCCACTTT.

The chain recombines TRBV4-1 with TRBJ1-4; weak D call: TRBD1 (5 bases). Trimming left V 0 bases short and J 9 bases short, with 11 bases between. The CDR3 has 14 residues. Germline lookup yields CDR1 MGHRA and CDR2 YSYEKL. The CDR3 nucleotides are TGCGCCAGCAGCCAAGATCCTGCAGGGAAAAAACTGTTTTTT. Residues: CASSQDPAGKKLFF.

The chain combines TRBV11-2 with TRBJ2-1; TRBD1 agrees at 10 bases. Germline values: CDR1 SGHAT, CDR2 FQNNGV. V lost 4 bases and J lost 4; bases outside the gene matches: 4. The CDR3 is 15 residues long. For the CDR3, the DNA is TGTGCCAGCAGCTCGGACAGGGGGAGTTACAATGAGCAGTTCTTC. Its translation: CASSSDRGSYNEQFF.

The J gene is TRBJ1-2, the V gene TRBV18, with a tentative D call TRBD1 (5 bases). Germline V gene lookup returns CDR1 KGHSH and CDR2 LQKENI. Trimming removed 1 base from V and 6 bases from J, with 6 bases in between. The CDR3 runs 12 residues. For the CDR3, the DNA is TGTGCCAGCTCACCACAGGGGAATGGCTACACCTTC. This encodes CASSPQGNGYTF.

The chain has TRBV7-2 and TRBJ2-5; a possible D gene is TRBD2 (6 bases). The CDR3 extends over 16 amino acids. CDR1 and CDR2 from the germline V gene are SGHTA and FQGNSA. Trimming shortened V by 1 base and J by 2 bases, and 14 bases separated the two germline ends. Written as DNA, the CDR3 is TGTGCCAGCAGCTTAGACCCAGGGCGGGGACAAGAGACCCAGTACTTC. Its translation is CASSLDPGRGQETQYF.

The J gene is TRBJ2-3, the V gene TRBV3-1 (or the pseudogene TRBV3-2), with 11 bases identical to TRBD1. Germline CDR1 reads LGHDT; CDR2 reads YNNKEL (reference sequence). The V and J ends lost 4 bases and 5 bases, in that order; junction bases with no gene match: 5. The CDR3 runs to 15 residues. The CDR3 here is CASSPWTGGRDTQYF. The CDR3 bases are TGTGCCAGCAGCCCATGGACAGGGGGCAGAGATACGCAGTATTTT.

This chain connects TRBV28 to TRBJ2-1; no clear D gene. This CDR3 is 14 amino acids long. Deletions cut 6 bases from V and 6 bases from J, with 15 bases between. The V gene's germline CDR1 is MDHEN and CDR2 SYDVKM. The CDR3: CASRQDSPTNEQFF. The DNA of the CDR3 is TGTGCCAGCAGGCAAGACTCTCCTACCAATGAGCAGTTCTTC.

The chain employs TRBV11-3 and TRBJ1-1; D ambiguous. The V and J ends lost 3 bases and 5 bases respectively, with 10 bases between them. This CDR3 has 13 amino acids. Germline V gene data show CDR1 as SGHNT and CDR2 as YENEEA. The CDR3 sequence is CASSLSRETEAFF. DNA of the CDR3: TGTGCCAGCAGCTTGTCTAGGGAGACTGAAGCTTTCTTT.

The genes are TRBV9 and TRBJ2-1; 10 positions match TRBD2. J lost 7 bases, V lost 2 bases, and 9 bases had no gene match. CDR3 length equals 16 residues. Germline V gene sequence: CDR1 SGDLS, CDR2 YYNGEE. CDR3 sequence (DNA): TGTGCCAGCAGCGTCCTTCTAGCGGGAGCAGGGAATGAGCAGTTCTTC. As protein: CASSVLLAGAGNEQFF.

The chain couples TRBV27 to TRBJ2-1; TRBD1 matches at 12 bases. Trimming removed 6 bases from V and 7 bases from J; junction bases left unmatched: 4. CDR3 size: 14 residues. Germline V lookup: CDR1 MNHEY, CDR2 SMNVEV (reference sequence). For the CDR3, the DNA is TGTGCCAGCAGAGGGACAGGGGGCACGAATGAGCAGTTCTTC. It encodes CASRGTGGTNEQFF.

The rearrangement links TRBV19 to TRBJ1-5; 11 bases map to TRBD1. The CDR3 covers 15 residues. Germline trimming cut 6 bases from V and 4 bases from J; bases unmatched to any gene: 5. Germline loops: CDR1 LNHDA, CDR2 SQIVND (reference sequence). The CDR3 loop is CASRRTGGSNQPQHF. Here the CDR3 DNA reads TGTGCCAGTAGGCGGACAGGGGGCAGTAATCAGCCCCAGCATTTT.

This clone has only a few counts. V and J are TRBV14 and TRBJ1-1; D might be TRBD1 (5 bases). V was clipped by 0 bases and J by 11 bases, with 13 bases between them. Germline loops: CDR1 SGHDN, CDR2 FVKESK. This CDR3 has 13 amino acids. The CDR3 loop reads CASSQDRGRGAFF. CDR3 coding DNA: TGTGCCAGCAGCCAAGATAGGGGCCGGGGGGCTTTCTTT. Looking up the rest from reference TRBV14 and TRBJ1-1 gives the full variable domain: EAGVTQFPSHSVIEKGQTVTLRCDPISGHDNLYWYRRVMGKEIKFLLHFVKESKQDESGMPNNRFLAERTGGTYSTLKVQPAELEDSGVYFCASSQDRGRGAFFGQGTRLTVV.

As regards this clone: This same CDR3 is encoded by further DNA sequences in the sample. V and J are TRBV4-1 and TRBJ2-1, with TRBD2 matching over 11 bases. CDR3 size: 16 residues. V dropped 0 bases and J dropped 4; count of bases not matched to a gene: 2. Germline V gene lookup returns CDR1 MGHRA and CDR2 YSYEKL. The chain's CDR3 is CASSQDRLAGYNEQFF. The DNA for the CDR3 is TGCGCCAGCAGCCAAGATAGACTAGCGGGATACAATGAGCAGTTCTTC.

The genes are TRBV5-6 and TRBJ1-2, with 7 positions matching TRBD1. Trimming at V came to 0 bases and at J to 5 bases, leaving 10 bases not matched to a gene. CDR1 and CDR2 (germline): SGHDT, YYEEEE. The CDR3 has 16 amino acids. The CDR3 DNA reads as TGTGCCAGCAGCTTGGTTGGGGCACAGGGGTGGTATGGCTACACCTTC. It is translated as CASSLVGAQGWYGYTF.

The chain recombines TRBV21-1 with TRBJ2-7; the table's TRBD2 call for D was not verified on the DNA. TRBV21-1 is an annotated pseudogene. The CDR3 consists of 9 residues. CDR3 sequence reads: CAGRVEQYF. The CDR3 nucleotides read TGTGCCGGGAGGGTCGAGCAGTACTTC.

This chain uses TRBV7-2 with TRBJ2-5; D is unclear. Trimming cost V 5 bases and J 0 bases, with 10 bases left between them. Germline V CDR1 and CDR2: SGHTA, FQGNSA. The CDR3 is 14 residues long. Here the CDR3 reads CASSPFGYQETQYF. The DNA of the CDR3 is TGTGCCAGCAGCCCCTTCGGGTACCAAGAGACCCAGTACTTC.

This chain connects TRBV7-2 to TRBJ2-7; 8 bases line up with TRBD2. This CDR3 has 17 residues. The V and J ends lost 5 bases and 2 bases, in that order; junction bases with no gene match: 14. Germline-derived CDR1 and CDR2 are SGHTA and FQGNSA. Written as DNA, the CDR3 is TGTGCCAGCAGCCCGAGTCCCTTAGCGGGGACACCCTACGAGCAGTACTTC. Protein: CASSPSPLAGTPYEQYF. The full variable domain, its missing parts supplied by reference TRBV7-2 and TRBJ2-7, is GAGVSQSPSNKVTEKGKDVELRCDPISGHTALYWYRQSLGQGLEFLIYFQGNSAPDKSGLPSDRFSAERTGGSVSTLTIQRTQQEDSAVYLCASSPSPLAGTPYEQYFGPGTRLTVT.